This T cell receptor (beta chain) was recovered during a study of blood T cell repertoires in COVID-19. Whole-study context: The United States, Italy and Spain were the sources of the acute and convalescent COVID-19 samples. In each case, the material was cDNA or gDNA derived from T cells, B-cell-depleted T cells, or PBMCs.

With 4 bases removed from V and 4 bases from J, the gap between germline ends came to 24 bases. Germline loops: CDR1 SGDLS, CDR2 YYNGEE. The CDR3 length is 18 residues. It was during active infection that Seattle patients were enrolled and then longitudinally followed. In the authors' workflow: Quantification of nucleated cells was approximated via reference gene primer amplification. TCRdb's copy holds only in-frame clones and misses some; the assay was immunoSEQ multiplex PCR. Clone size and the V and J calls come from that table; the DNA yielded D and trimming. This sample has roughly 130,000 clones, with around 90% found just once.

The chain recombines TRBV9 with TRBJ2-1, with D possibly TRBD2 on 6 matching bases. The clonotype comes from a man between 60 and 70 years old with COVID-19, enrolled during active disease. The source material was peripheral blood. The CDR3 sequence is CASSLEDLAYKPYNEQFF. CDR3 coding DNA: TGTGCCAGCAGCTTAGAGGATCTAGCGTATAAACCTTACAATGAGCAGTTCTTC. The complete variable domain, with remaining parts taken from reference TRBV9 and TRBJ2-1, reads DSGVTQTPKHLITATGQRVTLRCSPRSGDLSVYWYQQSLDQGLQFLIQYYNGEERAKGNILERFSAQQFPDLHSELNLSSLELGDSALYFCASSLEDLAYKPYNEQFFGPGTRLTVL.